Below are 13 T cell receptor beta chains sequenced from a single sample in a study of identical twins. From the 5' RACE reads, TCRdb called clonotypes with MiXCR, one entry per CDR3 protein. The table has approximately 300,000 distinct CDR3 sequences, roughly 10% seen once; the top ten hold 7% to 8.5%. These data also featured in a second study, about yellow fever vaccine responses in identical twins.

Sequencing used CD8+ T cells sorted from blood. These receptors were obtained from a woman under 30 in good health.

This clonotype has more than one count but fewer than ten. V usage is TRBV10-3 and J usage is TRBJ2-3, with no clear D. The V end was cut by 4 bases, the J end by 1 base, with 15 bases between. Germline CDR1 and CDR2: ENHRY and SYGVKD. The CDR3 covers 16 residues. The CDR3 is CAISVLSLPGTDTQYF. In DNA form, the CDR3 reads TGTGCCATCAGTGTTTTATCCCTACCGGGCACAGATACGCAGTATTTT.

This clonotype was counted many times. The CDR3 DNA sequence: TGTGCCAGCAGTTATCAGGGGGGCAACTATGGCTACACCTTC. It yields the protein CASSYQGGNYGYTF. This chain connects TRBV12-3 or TRBV12-4 to TRBJ1-2, with 7 nucleotides matching TRBD1. V shed 4 bases, J shed 2 bases, and the junction held 4 bases outside the gene matches. The CDR3 loop spans 14 amino acids.

In its sample, this clonotype was seen many times. The CDR3, as DNA: TGCGCCAGCAGCCAAGTTCAACAGAATCACTATGGCTACACCTTC. Translation gives CASSQVQQNHYGYTF. The V gene is TRBV4-1, the J gene TRBJ1-2; D remains ambiguous. The CDR3 covers 15 residues. V was pared by 1 base and J by 3 bases, with 12 bases between. Germline V lookup: CDR1 MGHRA, CDR2 YSYEKL.

In its sample, this clonotype was seen many times. The chain is built from TRBV30 and TRBJ2-1; no clear D gene. CDR3 length: 15 amino acids. Germline V lookup: CDR1 GTSNPN, CDR2 SVGIG (reference sequence). V lost 2 bases to trimming and J lost 0 bases, with 11 bases between them. CDR3 region: CAWSTGTTSYNEQFF. CDR3 in DNA: TGTGCCTGGAGTACCGGCACAACCTCCTACAATGAGCAGTTCTTC.

The chain uses TRBV3-1 and TRBJ2-5; 12 positions match TRBD2. Germline-derived CDR1 and CDR2 are LGHDT and YNNKEL (reference sequence). V lost 4 bases and J lost 2; bases outside the gene matches: 11. The CDR3 totals 18 residues. CDR3 protein: CASSPPLAGGPYQETQYF. DNA of the CDR3: TGTGCCAGCAGCCCTCCGCTAGCGGGGGGGCCCTATCAAGAGACCCAGTACTTC.

The chain carries TRBV9 and TRBJ2-2; 9 nucleotides match TRBD1. V shed 4 bases, J shed 6 bases, and the junction held 10 bases outside the gene matches. This CDR3 comprises 16 residues. The germline CDR1 and CDR2 sequences are SGDLS and YYNGEE. CDR3 sequence: CASSPPGQGVAGELFF. For the CDR3, the DNA is TGTGCCAGCAGCCCCCCGGGACAGGGTGTTGCCGGGGAGCTGTTTTTT.

A few counts support this clonotype. The DNA of the CDR3 is TGCAGTGCTAGACCAGGGGGCTCCTACGAGCAGTACTTC. Translated, it gives CSARPGGSYEQYF. The J gene is TRBJ2-7, the V gene TRBV20-1; TRBD1 aligns across 7 bases. CDR3 length equals 13 residues. J lost 0 bases, V lost 2 bases, and 1 base had no gene match. CDR1 is DFQATT and CDR2 is SNEGSKA in the germline V gene (reference sequence).

The rearrangement joins TRBV4-3 to TRBJ2-7; 9 positions agree with TRBD1. The CDR3 spans 16 residues. Unmatched junction bases numbered 10, after V lost 1 base and J lost 6 bases. From germline, CDR1 is LGHNA and CDR2 YSLEER. CDR3 nucleotide sequence: TGCGCCAGCAGCCAAGGAACCGGGACAGGGTATAGCGAGCAGTACTTC. Its protein is CASSQGTGTGYSEQYF.

This clonotype came up many times. The chain combines TRBV6-2 or TRBV6-3 with TRBJ2-2; D not certain. The CDR3 contains 13 residues. CDR1 and CDR2 from the germline V gene are MNHEY and SVGEGT. Trimming cost V 10 bases and J 1 base, with 10 bases left between them. CDR3 DNA: TGTGCCATCCAGGACCAGAACACCGGGGAGCTGTTTTTT. Its translation: CAIQDQNTGELFF.

This clonotype was recorded many times. The V call is TRBV5-6, the J call TRBJ1-5; D uncertain. From germline, CDR1 is SGHDT and CDR2 YYEEEE. V was shortened by 4 bases and J by 1 base, with 9 bases between the two germline ends. CDR3 length: 14 amino acids. CDR3 DNA sequence: TGTGCCAGCAGCGTAGCATGGAGCAATCAGCCCCAGCATTTT. This gives the protein CASSVAWSNQPQHF.

The rearrangement uses TRBV20-1 and TRBJ2-1; unclear D gene. The V gene lost 5 bases and the J gene lost 9 bases, with 11 bases spanning the gap. The germline V gene has CDR1 DFQATT and CDR2 SNEGSKA (reference sequence). The CDR3 spans 11 residues. CDR3 sequence (DNA): TGCAGTGCTGACGCTAGGGCTGAGCAGTTCTTC. Its translation is CSADARAEQFF.

This clonotype came up many times. The gene calls are TRBV27 and TRBJ2-1; a weak D match, TRBD1 (6 bases). From germline, CDR1 is MNHEY and CDR2 SMNVEV (reference sequence). CDR3 length: 14 amino acids. The germline V and J ends were trimmed by 3 bases and 4 bases, with 10 bases remaining between them. The CDR3 DNA reads TGTGCCAGCAGTTTCAGGGGACGGTACAATGAGCAGTTCTTC. Protein: CASSFRGRYNEQFF.

This clonotype has at least ten counts. A junction boundary mismatches the germline segment, possibly from a read error. V is TRBV29-1 and J is TRBJ2-3, with 8 bases identical to TRBD2. CDR3 length: 16 amino acids. The germline V gene encodes CDR1 SQVTM and CDR2 ANQGSEA. The CDR3 spells CSAESTSESPTDTQYF. The DNA for the CDR3 is TGCAGCGCTGAATCGACTAGCGAGAGTCCCACAGATACGCAGTATTTT.